A single T cell receptor beta chain is shown here with its context. The antigen remains unidentified. The sample belongs to a study of beta chain features in type 1 diabetes. Reverse transcription of all isolated RNA meant that expressed TCRB transcripts were sequenced. The table came from immunoSEQ multiplex PCR; TCRdb's copy has only in-frame clones and leaves some out. The sample holds more than 150,000 clones; less than 9.5% are singletons and the top ten take 2.3%. The length of the CDR3 is 11 residues. General study results and limits: Possibly, sequencing cDNA over-represented cells that had high TCR expression levels.

The sample comprised central memory CD4+ T cells from blood. The chain joins TRBV12-1 to TRBJ1-4. TRBV12-1 is shown as a pseudogene. The TCR sequence derives from a woman younger than 35 in good health. The CDR3: CASSAQGRMFF. CDR3 sequence (DNA): TGTGCCAGCAGCGCCCAAGGGAGGATGTTTTTT.